This section outlines one T cell receptor (beta chain) sequence together with its context. This clone was picked up a small number of times. It has no known antigen specificity. Base qualities are not at hand, and no much larger clone is one base apart. From each donor, a single peripheral blood sample of approximately 110 mL on average was drawn into heparinised tubes. A BD FACSAria II was used to sort naive, central memory, regulatory and stem cell-like memory CD4+ T cells with a panel that included CD45RO, CCR7, CD25, CD127, CD95 and CD27. Every sorted population had a purity above 95%. PBMCs were separated immediately by Lymphoprep density gradient centrifugation and were stained directly, without being cultured. So that batch effects would be minimized, each experiment stained and sorted samples in pairs, pairing one healthy donor with one patient. The High Capacity cDNA Reverse Transcription Kit was used to reverse transcribe all of the isolated RNA, meaning that expressed TCRB transcripts were what got sequenced. Deep immunoSEQ sequencing was applied to naive, central memory and regulatory T cell samples, giving an average of about 3.7 million total reads per sample. Sorted cells were lysed in RLT buffer, and RNA was extracted using DNase-treated RNeasy Micro or Mini kits according to cell number. To prevent cross-contamination, each cell subset was processed individually, whereas patient and healthy donor samples were processed jointly. The immunoSEQ multiplex PCR was used to amplify TCRB sequences from cDNA, generating 87-bp fragments that spanned the CDR3 region. Sequencing of the amplicons was done on the Illumina HiSeq platform. In the authors' own workflow: Synthetic template baselines were used to correct PCR bias computationally, reads within Hamming distance 2 were collapsed, and singletons that could not be merged were discarded. Reads were aligned to IMGT to assign V, D and J genes, CDR3 length, and insertions or deletions at six rearrangement sites. Clonotype counts were normalized to sorted cell number within each subset before computing true diversity and Gini coefficients with the tcR R package. Repertoire sharing was quantified using the overlap coefficient calculated on TCRB nucleotide sequences. Out-of-frame TCRB sequences from naive cells were analyzed as a proxy for the pre-selection repertoire. TCRdb stores this immuneACCESS table with in-frame sequences only. Part of the clones is absent; in the studies checked, under half of the shortfall reflects unresolved V genes, and no reason is known for the rest. V and J calls and clone size are copied from that table; D and trimming were computed from the DNA. In all, the sample holds about 350,000 clones, and less than 20% of those were seen once. The ten largest clones take up roughly 0.045% of the sample.

The sample comes from a study of beta chain features in type 1 diabetes (dated by TCRdb to the late 2010s). For the study in its entirety: Mean age, gender distribution, total cell number and subset yield did not differ between patients and healthy donors. A total of about 110 million sorted cells were examined across all samples, and the number of cells per subset was strongly correlated with RNA yield. The study compared the TCRB repertoires of sorted circulating CD4+ T cell subsets in recently diagnosed type 1 diabetes patients with those in matched healthy donors. Regulatory and stem cell-like memory subsets were isolated from only 8 patients and about 8 healthy donors, whereas naive and central memory subsets came from all 28 donors. Broad study findings and their caveats: Because small numbers of individuals were included in the HLA sub-analyses, any influence of HLA type on TCRB rearrangement was left unresolved. Sequencing cDNA rather than genomic DNA could over-represent highly expressing activated cells, although activation and CD3 levels did not differ between groups. In all four CD4+ subsets, TCRB CDR3 length was moderately but significantly shorter in type 1 diabetes patients. Shorter templates might be favored by PCR, yet because patient and control samples were amplified and corrected together, any such skew would affect both groups equally. Fewer insertions and more nucleotide deletions at VDJ recombination sites were observed in patients with type 1 diabetes, implying thymic rearrangement abnormalities. Naive, central memory and regulatory TCRB repertoires appeared to be more similar among patients than among healthy donors.

This receptor was taken from a woman younger than 35 in good health. The sequenced material came from naive CD4+ T cells from blood. What this sample's cell subset or site label stands for: true naive CD4+ T cells.

The CDR3 has the sequence CATSRDIGLQETQYF. The DNA reads TGTGCCACCAGCAGAGATATTGGACTCCAAGAGACCCAGTACTTC. The V and J genes are TRBV15 and TRBJ2-5; TRBD2 is perhaps the D gene, given 5 matching bases. The germline V gene (reference sequence) yields LNHNV for CDR1 and YYDKDF for CDR2. V loses 0 bases, J loses 1 base, and the germline ends lie 9 bases apart. Including cysteine and phenylalanine, the CDR3 has 15 amino acids. This entry keeps only the CDR3 DNA: 45 bases, framed from base 1.